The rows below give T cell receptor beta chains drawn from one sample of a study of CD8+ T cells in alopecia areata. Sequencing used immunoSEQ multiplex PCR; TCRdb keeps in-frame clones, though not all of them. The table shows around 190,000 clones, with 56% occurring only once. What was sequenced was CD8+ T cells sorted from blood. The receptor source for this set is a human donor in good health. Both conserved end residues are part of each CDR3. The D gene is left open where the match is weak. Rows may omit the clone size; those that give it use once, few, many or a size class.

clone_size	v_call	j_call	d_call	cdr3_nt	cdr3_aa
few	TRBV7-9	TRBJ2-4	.	TGTGCCAGCAGCCTGGGGATACAAAACATTCAGTACTTC	CASSLGIQNIQYF
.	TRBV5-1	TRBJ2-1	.	TGCGCCAGCAGCTTGGAACCGGCCAGGCATGAGCAGTTCTTC	CASSLEPARHEQFF
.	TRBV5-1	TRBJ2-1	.	TGCGCCAGCAGCTTTAGGACAGCGAGCTCCTACAATGAGCAGTTCTTC	CASSFRTASSYNEQFF
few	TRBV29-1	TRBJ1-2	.	TGCAGCGTTGTAGCGGCAGGTCTACACTATGGCTACACCTTC	CSVVAAGLHYGYTF
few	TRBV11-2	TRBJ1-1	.	TGTGCCAGCAGCTTAGGACAGGCGAACACTGAAGCTTTCTTT	CASSLGQANTEAFF
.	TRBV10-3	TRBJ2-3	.	TGTGCCATCACTCCCGGAGAGGGGACAGATACGCAGTATTTT	CAITPGEGTDTQYF
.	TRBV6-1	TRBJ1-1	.	TGTGCCAGCAGGAAATCAGGAGGGACTGAAGCTTTCTTT	CASRKSGGTEAFF
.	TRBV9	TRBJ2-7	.	TGTGCCAGCAGCGCGGGGGACAGAAGCTCCTACGAGCAGTACTTC	CASSAGDRSSYEQYF
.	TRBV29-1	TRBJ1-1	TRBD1	TGCAGCGCGAGGACAGGGGCTGGCACTGAAGCTTTCTTT	CSARTGAGTEAFF
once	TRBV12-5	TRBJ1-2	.	TGTGCTAGTGGTTCCTCTAGCTACACCTTC	CASGSSSYTF
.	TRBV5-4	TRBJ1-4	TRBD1	TGTGCCAGCAGTCCCGGACAGGGGGCAATGAAACTGTTTTTT	CASSPGQGAMKLFF
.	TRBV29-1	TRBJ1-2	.	TGCAGCGTTGAAGATCTACGGGGGGAGACCTATGGCTACACCTTC	CSVEDLRGETYGYTF
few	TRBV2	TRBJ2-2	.	TGTGCCAGCAGTGAAACAGCTTACACCGGGGAGCTGTTTTTT	CASSETAYTGELFF
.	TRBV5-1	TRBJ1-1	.	TGCGCCAGCAGCTTGTCTGGGGGCAGGGACACTGAAGCTTTCTTT	CASSLSGGRDTEAFF
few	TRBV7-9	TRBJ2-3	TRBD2	TGTGCCAGCAAAGCGGGACCCTACACAGATACGCAGTATTTT	CASKAGPYTDTQYF
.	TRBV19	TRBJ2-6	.	TGTGCCAGTAGGGACAAGGAAGCCGGCTCTGGGGCCAACGTCCTGACTTTC	CASRDKEAGSGANVLTF
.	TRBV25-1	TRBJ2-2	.	TGTGCCAGTCGGAACACCGGGGAGCTGTTTTTT	CASRNTGELFF
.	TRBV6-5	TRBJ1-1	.	TGTGCCAGCAGTTACCCAGGGCAGGGTAGGATTGAAGCTTTCTTT	CASSYPGQGRIEAFF
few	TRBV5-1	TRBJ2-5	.	TGCGCCAGCACGGCTAGCCAAGAGACCCAGTACTTC	CASTASQETQYF
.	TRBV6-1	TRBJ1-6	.	TGTGCCAGCAGTGAAAACGGTCTTGTATCACCCCTCCACTTT	CASSENGLVSPLHF
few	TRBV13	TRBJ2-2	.	TGTGCCAGCAGCTTGGGCCGGACCGGGGAGCTGTTTTTT	CASSLGRTGELFF
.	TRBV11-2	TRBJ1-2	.	TGTGCCAGCAGCTTAGGAGCGACGGGGAACTATGGCTACACCTTC	CASSLGATGNYGYTF
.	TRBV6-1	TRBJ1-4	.	TGTGCCAGCAGGGCCCCCATGGACAGTCCGGAAAAACTGTTTTTT	CASRAPMDSPEKLFF
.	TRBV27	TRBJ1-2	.	TGTGCCAGCAGTTTATGGGGAATAGCGGGAAGCTACACCTTC	CASSLWGIAGSYTF
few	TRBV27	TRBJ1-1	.	TGTGCCAGCAATGCGAAAGGGGGGTTGTACACTGAAGCTTTCTTT	CASNAKGGLYTEAFF
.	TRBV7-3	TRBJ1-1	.	TGTGCCAGCAGCCAGGGGCAGCCGAACACTGAAGCTTTCTTT	CASSQGQPNTEAFF
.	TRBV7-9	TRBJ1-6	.	TGTGCCAGCAGCTCGGTAAATTCACCCCTCCACTTT	CASSSVNSPLHF
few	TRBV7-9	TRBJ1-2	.	TGTGCCAGCAGCTTAGGTACAGGGCACTATGGCTACACCTTC	CASSLGTGHYGYTF
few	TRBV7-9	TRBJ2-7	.	TGTGCCAGCAGCTTAGCGGCCTCCCAGGAGTACTTC	CASSLAASQEYF
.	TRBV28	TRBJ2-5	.	TGTGCCAGCAGTTTATGGGCCAGCGGAGAGACCCAGTACTTC	CASSLWASGETQYF
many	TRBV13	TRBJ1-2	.	TGTGCCAGCAGCTTACGTGGGCAACCTAACTATGGCTACACCTTC	CASSLRGQPNYGYTF
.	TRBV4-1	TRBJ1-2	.	TGCGCCAGCAGCCAAGATGTAGCCGCCGGTGGCTACACCTTC	CASSQDVAAGGYTF
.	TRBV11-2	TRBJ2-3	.	TGTGCCAGCAGCTTAAGTATGACGGGGCCTATCACAGATACGCAGTATTTT	CASSLSMTGPITDTQYF
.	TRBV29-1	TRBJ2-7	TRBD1	TGCAGCGTTGAGGGGCCGGGACAGGGGCACGAGCAGTACTTC	CSVEGPGQGHEQYF
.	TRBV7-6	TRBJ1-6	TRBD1	TGTGCCAGCAGCTTAGCAAGGGGACAGGGGGCTTCACCCCTCCACTTT	CASSLARGQGASPLHF
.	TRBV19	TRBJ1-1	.	TGTGCCAGTGGTTGGGGGGTCACTGAAGCTTTCTTT	CASGWGVTEAFF
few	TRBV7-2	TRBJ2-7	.	TGTGCCAGCACCCCGAAAGACGAGCAGTACTTC	CASTPKDEQYF
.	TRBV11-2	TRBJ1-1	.	TGTGCCAGCAGCTTAGACCTCCCTGCTGAAGCTTTCTTT	CASSLDLPAEAFF
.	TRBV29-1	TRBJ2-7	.	TGCAGCGCTAGGACCGATTACGAGCAGTACTTC	CSARTDYEQYF
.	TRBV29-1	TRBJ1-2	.	TGCAGCGTTGAAGATAGGCGATCACTAACCGATGGCTACACCTTC	CSVEDRRSLTDGYTF
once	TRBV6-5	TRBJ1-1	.	TGTGCCAGCAGACCGGGAGGAAGAACTGAAGCTTCCTTT	CASRPGGRTEASF
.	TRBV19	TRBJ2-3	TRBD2	TGTGCCAGTAGTCGGACTAGCGGGGGCACAGATACGCAGTATTTT	CASSRTSGGTDTQYF
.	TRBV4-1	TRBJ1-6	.	TGCGCCAGCACCCATCGGGCAGAGAATAATTCACCCCTCCACTTT	CASTHRAENNSPLHF
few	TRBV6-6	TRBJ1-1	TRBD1	TGTGCCAGCAGGTACAGGGGAGCCACTGAAGCTTTCTTT	CASRYRGATEAFF
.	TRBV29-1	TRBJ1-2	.	TGCAGCGTTGAGGGCGGATTCTATGGCTACACCTTC	CSVEGGFYGYTF
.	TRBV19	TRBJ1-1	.	TGTGCCAGTACCACCCTTGAGGCCAGCGCCTCCGCTGAAGCTTTCTTT	CASTTLEASASAEAFF
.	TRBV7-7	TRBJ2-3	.	TGTGCCAGCAGCTCGACTCTCACAGATACGCAGTATTTT	CASSSTLTDTQYF
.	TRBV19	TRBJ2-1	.	TGTGCCAGTAGTATAGCGGGGGGCCCGAATGAGCAGTTCTTC	CASSIAGGPNEQFF
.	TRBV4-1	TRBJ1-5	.	TGCGCCAGCAGTTACAGATTTAGCAATCAGCCCCAGCATTTT	CASSYRFSNQPQHF
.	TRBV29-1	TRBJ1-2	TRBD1	TGCAGCGTTGAAGGGTGGACAGGGGACTATGGCTACACCTTC	CSVEGWTGDYGYTF
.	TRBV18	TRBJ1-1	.	TGTGCCAGCTCACCAACGCCCAGGGAGAACACTGAAGCTTTCTTT	CASSPTPRENTEAFF